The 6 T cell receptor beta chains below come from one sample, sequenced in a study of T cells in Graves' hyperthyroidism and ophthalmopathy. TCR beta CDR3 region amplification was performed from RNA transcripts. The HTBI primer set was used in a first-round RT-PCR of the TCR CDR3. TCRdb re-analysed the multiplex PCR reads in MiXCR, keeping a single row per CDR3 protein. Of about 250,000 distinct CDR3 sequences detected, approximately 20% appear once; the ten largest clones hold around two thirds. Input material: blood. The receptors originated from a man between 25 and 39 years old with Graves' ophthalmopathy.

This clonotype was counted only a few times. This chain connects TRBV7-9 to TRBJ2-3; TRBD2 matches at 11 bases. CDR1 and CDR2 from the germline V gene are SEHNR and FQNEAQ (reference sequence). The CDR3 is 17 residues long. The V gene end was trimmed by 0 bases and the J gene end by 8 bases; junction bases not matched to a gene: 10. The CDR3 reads CASSLASGRATSGTQYF. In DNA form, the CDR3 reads TGTGCCAGCAGCTTAGCTAGCGGGAGGGCCACCTCCGGTACGCAGTATTTT.

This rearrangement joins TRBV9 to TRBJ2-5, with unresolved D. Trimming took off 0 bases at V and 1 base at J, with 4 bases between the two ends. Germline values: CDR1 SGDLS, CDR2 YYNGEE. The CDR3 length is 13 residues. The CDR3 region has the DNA TGTGCCAGCAGCGTAGACACCCAAGAGACCCAGTACTTC. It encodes CASSVDTQETQYF.

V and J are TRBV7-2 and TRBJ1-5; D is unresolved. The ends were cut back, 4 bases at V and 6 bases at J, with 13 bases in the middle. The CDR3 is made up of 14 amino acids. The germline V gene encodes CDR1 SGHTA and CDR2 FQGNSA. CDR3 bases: TGTGCCAGCAGCTCAAAGGTTGGTAGTCAGCCCCAGCATTTT. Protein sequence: CASSSKVGSQPQHF.

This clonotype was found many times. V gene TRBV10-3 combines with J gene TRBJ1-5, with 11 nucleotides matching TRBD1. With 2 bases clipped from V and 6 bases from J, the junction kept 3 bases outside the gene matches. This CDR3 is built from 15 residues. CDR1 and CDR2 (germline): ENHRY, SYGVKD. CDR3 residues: CAISEGQGAGQPQHF. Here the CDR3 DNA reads TGTGCCATCAGTGAGGGACAGGGGGCGGGTCAGCCCCAGCATTTT.

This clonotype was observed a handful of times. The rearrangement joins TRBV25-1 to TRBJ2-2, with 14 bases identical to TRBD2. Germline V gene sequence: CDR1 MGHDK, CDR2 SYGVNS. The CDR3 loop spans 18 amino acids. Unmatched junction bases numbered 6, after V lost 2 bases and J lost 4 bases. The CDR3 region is CASSERKGLAGATGELFF. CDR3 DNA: TGTGCCAGCAGTGAACGAAAGGGACTAGCGGGAGCCACCGGGGAGCTGTTTTTT.

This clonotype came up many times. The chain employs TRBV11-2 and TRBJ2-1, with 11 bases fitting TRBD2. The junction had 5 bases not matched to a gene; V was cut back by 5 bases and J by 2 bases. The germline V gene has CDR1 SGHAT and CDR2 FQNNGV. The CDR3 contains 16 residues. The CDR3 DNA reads TGTGCCAGCAGCCTTACTAGCGGGAGAACCTACAATGAGCAGTTCTTC. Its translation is CASSLTSGRTYNEQFF.